The 2 T cell receptor beta chains given below trace back to one sample, sequenced in a study of cytomegalovirus exposure and HLA in healthy donors (dated by TCRdb to about 2017). Receptors were amplified or captured by the immunoSEQ multiplex PCR assay. A mixture of 60 forward primers for TCR Vbeta segments and 13 reverse primers for TCR Jbeta segments was used in the multiplex PCR. What TCRdb holds here is the immuneACCESS table cut down to in-frame rearrangements. Part of the clones is not present; checked against another copy, under half of the missing clones reflect an unresolved V gene, and the others are unexplained. The sample includes under 200,000 clones, with about four fifths observed a single time. Under 1.1% of the sample is in the top ten clones. The sequencing input was PBMCs. Receptors were obtained from a man aged 25-40 years in good health and CMV-seronegative.

This chain joins TRBV5-1 and TRBJ2-7; perhaps TRBD2 as D (6 bases). The CDR3 runs to 15 residues. V was cut by 7 bases and J by 3 bases, with 20 bases left in between. The V gene's germline CDR1 is SGHRS and CDR2 YFSETQ. The CDR3 here is CASALGGNDDYEQYF. The DNA of the CDR3 is TGCGCCAGCGCGCTTGGGGGGAATGACGACTACGAGCAGTACTTC.

The chain employs TRBV5-1 and TRBJ2-1; the match to TRBD2 covers 9 bases. CDR3 length equals 15 residues. V lost 0 bases and J lost 9; bases outside the gene matches: 7. Per germline, CDR1 SGHRS and CDR2 YFSETQ. The CDR3 coding sequence is TGCGCCAGCAGCTTGGGTGCGGGAGGGCCGGGTGAGCAGTTCTTC. Protein: CASSLGAGGPGEQFF.